This T cell receptor beta chain was obtained from a study of OX40 agonist ivuxolimab in advanced cancers. Whole-study context: Three individuals attained partial responses, comprising one hepatocellular carcinoma case and two cutaneous melanoma cases.

Findings and limits, study-wide: Compared with CD4+, CD8+ T cells on average had more expanded clones.

The V gene's germline CDR1 is SGHAT and CDR2 FQNNGV. The CDR3 sequence is 15 residues long. Trimming removed 5 bases at V and 0 bases at J, with 14 bases between. Repertoires were generated with immunoSEQ multiplex PCR, while TCRdb's copy carries only in-frame clones and drops some. The table includes around 34,000 clones, around 86% detected once. With respect to this clone: Its antigen is not known.

This material consisted of CD4+ or CD8+ T cells sorted from blood, taken in a trial of the OX40 agonist ivuxolimab. This sequence originates from an adult with an advanced solid tumor such as melanoma, head and neck, liver or kidney cancer. The rearrangement joins TRBV11-2 to TRBJ2-7; D is unresolved. CDR3 DNA sequence: TGTGCCAGCAGCGCGTCTATGCAGGCCTCCTACGAGCAGTACTTC. Translating gives CASSASMQASYEQYF.